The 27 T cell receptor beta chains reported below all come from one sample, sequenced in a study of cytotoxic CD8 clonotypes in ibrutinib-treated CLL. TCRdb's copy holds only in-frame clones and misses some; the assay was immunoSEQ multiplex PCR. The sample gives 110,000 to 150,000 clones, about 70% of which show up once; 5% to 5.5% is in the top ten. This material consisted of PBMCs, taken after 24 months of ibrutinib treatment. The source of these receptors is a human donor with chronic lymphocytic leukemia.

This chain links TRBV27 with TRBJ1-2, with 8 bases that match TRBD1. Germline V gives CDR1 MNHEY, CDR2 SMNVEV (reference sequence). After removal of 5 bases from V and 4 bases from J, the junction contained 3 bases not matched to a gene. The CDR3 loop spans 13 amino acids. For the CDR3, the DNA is TGTGCCAGCAGTCCACAGGGGGTCTATGGCTACACCTTC. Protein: CASSPQGVYGYTF.

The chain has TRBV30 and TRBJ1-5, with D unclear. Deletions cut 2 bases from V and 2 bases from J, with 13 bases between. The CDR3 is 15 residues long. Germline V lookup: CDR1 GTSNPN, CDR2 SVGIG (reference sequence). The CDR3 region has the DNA TGTGCCTGGAGTCCCACGGGCCGCGGCAATCAGCCCCAGCATTTT. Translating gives CAWSPTGRGNQPQHF.

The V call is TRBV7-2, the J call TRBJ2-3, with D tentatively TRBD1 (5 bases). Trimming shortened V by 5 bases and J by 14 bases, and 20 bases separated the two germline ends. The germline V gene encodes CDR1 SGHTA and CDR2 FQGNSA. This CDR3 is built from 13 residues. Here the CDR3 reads CASSPGATPAGYF. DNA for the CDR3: TGTGCCAGCAGCCCTGGGGCTACCCCAGCTGGGTATTTT.

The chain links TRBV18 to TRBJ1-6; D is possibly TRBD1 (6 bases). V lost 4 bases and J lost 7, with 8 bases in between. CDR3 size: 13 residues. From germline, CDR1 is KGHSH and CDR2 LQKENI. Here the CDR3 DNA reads TGTGCCAGCTCACGGGACACAAATTCACCCCTCCACTTT. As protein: CASSRDTNSPLHF.

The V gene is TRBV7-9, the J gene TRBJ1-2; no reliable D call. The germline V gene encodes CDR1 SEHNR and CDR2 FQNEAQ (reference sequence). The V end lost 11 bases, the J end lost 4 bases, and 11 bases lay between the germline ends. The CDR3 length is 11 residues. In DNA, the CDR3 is TGTGCCCGGAGGAGGGCCTATGGCTACACCTTC. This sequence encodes CARRRAYGYTF.

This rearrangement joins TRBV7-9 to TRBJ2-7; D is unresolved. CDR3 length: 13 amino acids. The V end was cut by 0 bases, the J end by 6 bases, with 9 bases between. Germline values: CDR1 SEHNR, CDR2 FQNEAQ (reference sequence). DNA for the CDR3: TGTGCCAGCAGCTTAGCGGGTGGAGCCGAGCAGTACTTC. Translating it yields CASSLAGGAEQYF. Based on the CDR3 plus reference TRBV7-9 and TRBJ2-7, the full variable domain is DTGVSQNPRHKITKRGQNVTFRCDPISEHNRLYWYRQTLGQGPEFLTYFQNEAQLEKSRLLSDRFSAERPKGSFSTLEIQRTEQGDSAMYLCASSLAGGAEQYFGPGTRLTVT.

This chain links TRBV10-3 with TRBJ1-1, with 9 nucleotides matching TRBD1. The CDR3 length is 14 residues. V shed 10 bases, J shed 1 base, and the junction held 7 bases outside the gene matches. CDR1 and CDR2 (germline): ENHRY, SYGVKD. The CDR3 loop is CATRDRAENTEAFF. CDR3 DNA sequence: TGTGCCACCCGGGACAGGGCGGAGAACACTGAAGCTTTCTTT.

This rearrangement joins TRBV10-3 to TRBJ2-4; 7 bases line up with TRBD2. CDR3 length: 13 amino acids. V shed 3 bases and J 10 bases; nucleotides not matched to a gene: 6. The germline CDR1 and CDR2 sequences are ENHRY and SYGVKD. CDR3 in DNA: TGTGCCATCAGTGAAAGTCTAGCGGTGATTCAGTACTTC. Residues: CAISESLAVIQYF.

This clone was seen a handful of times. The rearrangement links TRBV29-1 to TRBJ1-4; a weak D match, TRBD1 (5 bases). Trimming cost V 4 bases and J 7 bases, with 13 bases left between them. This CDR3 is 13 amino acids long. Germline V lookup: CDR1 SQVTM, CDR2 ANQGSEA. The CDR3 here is CSVGLGTGEKLFF. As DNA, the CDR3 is TGCAGCGTTGGTCTAGGGACCGGTGAAAAACTGTTTTTT.

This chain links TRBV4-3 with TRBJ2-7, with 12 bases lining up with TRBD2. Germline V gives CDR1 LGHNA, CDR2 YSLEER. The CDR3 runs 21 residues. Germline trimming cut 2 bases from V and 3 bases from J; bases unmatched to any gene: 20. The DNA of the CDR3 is TGCGCCAGCAGCCAATACCCGCCCCCTAGCGGGAGGGCCTCCTCCTGCTACGAGCAGTACTTC. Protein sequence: CASSQYPPPSGRASSCYEQYF.

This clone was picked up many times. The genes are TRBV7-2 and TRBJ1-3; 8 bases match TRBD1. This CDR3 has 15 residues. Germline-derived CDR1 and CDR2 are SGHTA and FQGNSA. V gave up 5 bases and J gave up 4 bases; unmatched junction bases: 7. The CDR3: CASSTQGGSGNTIYF. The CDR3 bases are TGTGCCAGCAGCACACAGGGGGGGTCAGGAAACACCATATATTTT.

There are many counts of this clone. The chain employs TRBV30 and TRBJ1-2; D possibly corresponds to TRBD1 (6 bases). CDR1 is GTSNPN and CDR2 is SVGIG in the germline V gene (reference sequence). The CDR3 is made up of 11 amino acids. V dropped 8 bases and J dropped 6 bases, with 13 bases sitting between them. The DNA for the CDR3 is TGTGCCCTAGGGGGGTCTCATGGCTACACCTTC. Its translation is CALGGSHGYTF.

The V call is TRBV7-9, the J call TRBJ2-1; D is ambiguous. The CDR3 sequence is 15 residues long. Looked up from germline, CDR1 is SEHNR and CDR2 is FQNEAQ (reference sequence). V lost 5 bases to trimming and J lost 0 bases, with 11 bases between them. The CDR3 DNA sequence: TGTGCCAGCAGCCAGCCAGGAAGCTCCTACAATGAGCAGTTCTTC. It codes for CASSQPGSSYNEQFF.

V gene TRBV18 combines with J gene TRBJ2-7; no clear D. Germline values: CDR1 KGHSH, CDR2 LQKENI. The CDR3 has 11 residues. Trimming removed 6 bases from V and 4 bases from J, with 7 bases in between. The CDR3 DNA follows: TGTGCCAGCTCTGGGCAGTACGAGCAGTACTTC. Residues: CASSGQYEQYF.

The CDR3 sequence: CASRGATGTYEQYF. CDR3 nucleotide sequence: TGCGCCAGCAGAGGGGCGACAGGGACCTACGAGCAGTACTTC. The rearrangement uses TRBV5-1 and TRBJ2-7; 7 bases line up with TRBD1. The CDR3 has 14 amino acids. Germline V gene lookup returns CDR1 SGHRS and CDR2 YFSETQ. V lost 5 bases to trimming and J lost 2 bases; unmatched junction nucleotides: 7. The full variable domain, with the rest looked up from reference TRBV5-1 and TRBJ2-7, is KAGVTQTPRYLIKTRGQQVTLSCSPISGHRSVSWYQQTPGQGLQFLFEYFSETQRNKGNFPGRFSGRQFSNSRSEMNVSTLELGDSALYLCASRGATGTYEQYFGPGTRLTVT.

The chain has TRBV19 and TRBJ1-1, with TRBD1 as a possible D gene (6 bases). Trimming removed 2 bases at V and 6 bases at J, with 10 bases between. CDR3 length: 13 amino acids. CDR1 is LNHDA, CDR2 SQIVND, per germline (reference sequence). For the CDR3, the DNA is TGTGCCAGTAGTATAAGGGGGTCGGCTGAAGCTTTCTTT. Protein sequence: CASSIRGSAEAFF.

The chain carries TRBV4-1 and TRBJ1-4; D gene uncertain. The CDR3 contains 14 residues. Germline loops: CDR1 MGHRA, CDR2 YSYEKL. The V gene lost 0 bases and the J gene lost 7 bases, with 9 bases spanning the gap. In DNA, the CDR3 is TGCGCCAGCAGCCAAGAGTTGGCGGGTGAAAAACTGTTTTTT. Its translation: CASSQELAGEKLFF.

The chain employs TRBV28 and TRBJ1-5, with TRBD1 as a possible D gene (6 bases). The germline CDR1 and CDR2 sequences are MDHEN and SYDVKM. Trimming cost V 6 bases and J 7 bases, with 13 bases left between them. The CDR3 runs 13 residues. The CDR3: CASRLAGVQPQHF. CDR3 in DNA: TGTGCCAGCAGATTGGCAGGGGTCCAGCCCCAGCATTTT.

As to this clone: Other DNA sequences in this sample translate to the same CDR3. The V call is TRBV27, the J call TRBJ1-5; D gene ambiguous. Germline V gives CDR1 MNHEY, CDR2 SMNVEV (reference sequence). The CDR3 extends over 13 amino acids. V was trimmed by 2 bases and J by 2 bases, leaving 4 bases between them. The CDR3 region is CASSLGRNQPQHF. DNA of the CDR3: TGTGCCAGCAGTTTAGGCCGCAATCAGCCCCAGCATTTT.

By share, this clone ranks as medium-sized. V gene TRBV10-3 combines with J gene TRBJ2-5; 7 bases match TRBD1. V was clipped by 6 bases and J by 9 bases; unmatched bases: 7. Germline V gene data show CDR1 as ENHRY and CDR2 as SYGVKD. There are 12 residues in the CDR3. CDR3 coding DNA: TGTGCCATCAGGCCCGTAACAGGGGCCCAGTACTTC. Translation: CAIRPVTGAQYF.

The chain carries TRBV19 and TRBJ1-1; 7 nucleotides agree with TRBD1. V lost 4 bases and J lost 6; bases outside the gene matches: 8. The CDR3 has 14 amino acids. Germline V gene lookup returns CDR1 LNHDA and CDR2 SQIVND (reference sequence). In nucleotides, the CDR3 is TGTGCCAGTAGTACGCCCGGGACAGTGGCTGAAGCTTTCTTT. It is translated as CASSTPGTVAEAFF.

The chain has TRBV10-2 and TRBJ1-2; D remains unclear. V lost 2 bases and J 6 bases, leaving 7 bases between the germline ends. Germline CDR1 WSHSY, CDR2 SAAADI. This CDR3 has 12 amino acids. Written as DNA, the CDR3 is TGCGCCAGCAGTGAGAGGCGAGATGGCTACACCTTC. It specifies CASSERRDGYTF.

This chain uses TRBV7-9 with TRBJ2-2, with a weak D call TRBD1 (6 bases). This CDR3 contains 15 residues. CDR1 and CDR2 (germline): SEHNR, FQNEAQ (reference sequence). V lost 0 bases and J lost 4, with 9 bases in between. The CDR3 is CASSLAGQITGELFF. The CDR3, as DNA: TGTGCCAGCAGCTTAGCCGGACAGATCACCGGGGAGCTGTTTTTT. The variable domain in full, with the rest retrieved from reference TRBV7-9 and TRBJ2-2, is DTGVSQNPRHKITKRGQNVTFRCDPISEHNRLYWYRQTLGQGPEFLTYFQNEAQLEKSRLLSDRFSAERPKGSFSTLEIQRTEQGDSAMYLCASSLAGQITGELFFGEGSRLTVL.

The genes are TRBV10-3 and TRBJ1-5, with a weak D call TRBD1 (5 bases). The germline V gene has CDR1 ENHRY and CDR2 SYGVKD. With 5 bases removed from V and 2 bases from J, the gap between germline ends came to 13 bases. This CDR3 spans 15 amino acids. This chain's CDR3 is CAISQQQAGNQPQHF. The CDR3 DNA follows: TGTGCCATCAGTCAGCAACAGGCTGGCAATCAGCCCCAGCATTTT.

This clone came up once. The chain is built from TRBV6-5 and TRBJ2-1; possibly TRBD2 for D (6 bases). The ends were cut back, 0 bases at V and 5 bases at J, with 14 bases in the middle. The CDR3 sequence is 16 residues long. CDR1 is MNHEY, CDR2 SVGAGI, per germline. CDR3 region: CASSYSWGGKNNEQFF. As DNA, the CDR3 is TGTGCCAGCAGTTACTCGTGGGGCGGGAAAAACAATGAGCAGTTCTTC.

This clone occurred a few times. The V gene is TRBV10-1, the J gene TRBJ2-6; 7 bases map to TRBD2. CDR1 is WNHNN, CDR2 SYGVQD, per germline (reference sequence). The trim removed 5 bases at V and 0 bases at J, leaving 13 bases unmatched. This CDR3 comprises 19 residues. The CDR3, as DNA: TGCGCCAGCAGTTGGGGGGGGGACCGCCTTCCCTCTGGGGCCAACGTCCTGACTTTC. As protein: CASSWGGDRLPSGANVLTF.

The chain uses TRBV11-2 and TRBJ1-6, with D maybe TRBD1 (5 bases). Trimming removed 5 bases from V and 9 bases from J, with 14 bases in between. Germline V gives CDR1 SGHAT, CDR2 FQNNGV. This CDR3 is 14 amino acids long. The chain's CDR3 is CASSPLGGGSPLHF. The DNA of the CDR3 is TGTGCCAGCAGCCCGCTTGGGGGAGGTTCACCCCTCCACTTT. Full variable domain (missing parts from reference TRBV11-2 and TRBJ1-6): EAGVAQSPRYKIIEKRQSVAFWCNPISGHATLYWYQQILGQGPKLLIQFQNNGVVDDSQLPKDRFSAERLKGVDSTLKIQPAKLEDSAVYLCASSPLGGGSPLHFGNGTRLTVT.